The T cell receptor (beta chain) under discussion was sequenced for a study of metastatic and nonmetastatic thyroid tumors. Looking at the study overall: Repertoire comparison spanned blood and tumor or nodule tissue of malignant and benign thyroid patients.

In its sample, this clone was seen a few times. Antigen: not known. Original methodology: To classify distant metastasis in papillary thyroid cancer, a model was built from CDR3 differences across clinicopathological groups. TCRdb reprocessed the PCR reads using MiXCR. The V and J calls come from TCRdb's annotation, not from the publication. The data show tens of thousands of clones, 30% to 40% seen once. V lost 0 bases and J lost 3, with 6 bases in between. CDR1 and CDR2 (germline): MRHNA, SNTAGT. The CDR3 extends over 14 amino acids. Study results and caveats: According to reports, the diversity of TCR beta was significantly higher in malignant thyroid tumors than in benign nodules, and this held in both blood and tumor samples.

There were no patients who had received any treatment before thyroid surgery. The receptor was derived from a female donor with papillary thyroid cancer or a benign thyroid nodule (not recorded which). Some clones in this sample may be carry-over from other donors' samples. The sample consisted of tumor tissue. V is TRBV6-4 and J is TRBJ1-5, with D unclear. The CDR3 sequence: CASSDSGTNQPQHF. CDR3 DNA sequence: TGTGCCAGCAGTGACTCAGGCACCAATCAGCCCCAGCATTTT.